This TCR beta chain was recovered during a study of beta chain features in type 1 diabetes. Study as a whole: Examination covered around 98 million sorted cells spanning all samples.

The authors reverse transcribed all of the isolated RNA, so sequencing captured expressed TCRB transcripts. The assay was immunoSEQ multiplex PCR, and TCRdb's table has in-frame clones only and misses some. Of fewer than 450,000 clones in the sample, roughly 13% were seen once. Notes on this clone: The antigen remains unidentified.

The CDR3 has 18 amino acids. V lost 2 bases to trimming and J lost 0 bases; unmatched junction nucleotides: 9. CDR1 is SNHLY and CDR2 is FYNNEI in the germline V gene. Points from the study as a whole: Type 1 diabetes patients showed a moderate but significant shortening of TCRB CDR3s in all four CD4+ subsets.

The sequence was obtained from a woman between 18 and 29 years old with type 1 diabetes. Sequenced sample: naive CD4+ T cells from blood. The J gene is TRBJ2-4, the V gene TRBV2; 8 nucleotides line up with TRBD2. The CDR3 sequence is CASSEPFSGGIAKNIQYF. In DNA form, the CDR3 reads TGTGCCAGCAGTGAACCCTTCTCGGGGGGGATAGCCAAAAACATTCAGTACTTC. The entire variable domain, with the rest obtained from reference TRBV2 and TRBJ2-4, is as follows: EPEVTQTPSHQVTQMGQEVILRCVPISNHLYFYWYRQILGQKVEFLVSFYNNEISEKSEIFDDQFSVERPDGSNFTLKIRSTKLEDSAMYFCASSEPFSGGIAKNIQYFGAGTRLSVL.